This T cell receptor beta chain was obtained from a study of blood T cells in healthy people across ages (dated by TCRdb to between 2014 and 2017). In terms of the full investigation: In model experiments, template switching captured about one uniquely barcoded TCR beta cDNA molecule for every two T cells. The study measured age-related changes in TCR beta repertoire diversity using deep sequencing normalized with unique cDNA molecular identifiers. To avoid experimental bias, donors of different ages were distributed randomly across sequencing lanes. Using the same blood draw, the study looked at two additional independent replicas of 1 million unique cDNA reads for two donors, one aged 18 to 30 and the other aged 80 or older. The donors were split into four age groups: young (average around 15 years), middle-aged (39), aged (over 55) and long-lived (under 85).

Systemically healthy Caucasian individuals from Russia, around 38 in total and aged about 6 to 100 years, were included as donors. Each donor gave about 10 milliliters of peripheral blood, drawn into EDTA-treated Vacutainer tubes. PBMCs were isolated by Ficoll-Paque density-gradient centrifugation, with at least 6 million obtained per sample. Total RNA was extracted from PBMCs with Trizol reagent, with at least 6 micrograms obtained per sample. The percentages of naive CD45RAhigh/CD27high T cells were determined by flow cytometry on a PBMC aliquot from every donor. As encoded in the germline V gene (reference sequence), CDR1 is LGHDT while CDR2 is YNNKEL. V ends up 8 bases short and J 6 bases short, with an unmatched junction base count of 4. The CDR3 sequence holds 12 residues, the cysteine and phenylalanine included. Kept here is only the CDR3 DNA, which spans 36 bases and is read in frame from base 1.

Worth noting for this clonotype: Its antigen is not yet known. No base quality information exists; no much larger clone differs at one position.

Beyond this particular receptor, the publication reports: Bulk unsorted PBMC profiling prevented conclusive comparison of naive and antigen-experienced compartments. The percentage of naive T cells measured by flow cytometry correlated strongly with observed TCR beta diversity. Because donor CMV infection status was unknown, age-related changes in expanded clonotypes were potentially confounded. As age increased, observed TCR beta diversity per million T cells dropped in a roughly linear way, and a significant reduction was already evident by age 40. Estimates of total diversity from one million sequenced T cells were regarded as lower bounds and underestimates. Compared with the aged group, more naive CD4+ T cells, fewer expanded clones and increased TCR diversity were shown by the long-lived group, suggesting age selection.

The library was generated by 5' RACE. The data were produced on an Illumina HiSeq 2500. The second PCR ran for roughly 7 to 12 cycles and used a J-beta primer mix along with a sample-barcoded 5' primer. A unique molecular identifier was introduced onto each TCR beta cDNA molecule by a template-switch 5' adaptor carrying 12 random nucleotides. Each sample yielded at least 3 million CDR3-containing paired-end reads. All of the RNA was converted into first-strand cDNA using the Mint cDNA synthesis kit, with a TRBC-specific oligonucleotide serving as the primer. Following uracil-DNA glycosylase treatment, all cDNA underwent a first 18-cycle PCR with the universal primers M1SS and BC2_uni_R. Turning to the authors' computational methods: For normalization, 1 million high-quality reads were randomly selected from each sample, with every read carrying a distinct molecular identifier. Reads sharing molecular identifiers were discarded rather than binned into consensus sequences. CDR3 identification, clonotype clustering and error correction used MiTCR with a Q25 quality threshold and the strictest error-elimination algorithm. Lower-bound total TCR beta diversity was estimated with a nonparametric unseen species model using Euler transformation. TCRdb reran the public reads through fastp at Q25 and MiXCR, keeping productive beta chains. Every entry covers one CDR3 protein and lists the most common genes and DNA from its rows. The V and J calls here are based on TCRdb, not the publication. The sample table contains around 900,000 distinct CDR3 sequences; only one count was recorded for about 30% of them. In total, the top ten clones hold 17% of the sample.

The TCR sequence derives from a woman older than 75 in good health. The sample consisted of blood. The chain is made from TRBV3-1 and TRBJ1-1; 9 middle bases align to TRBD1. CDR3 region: CASGRQGAEAFF. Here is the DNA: TGTGCCAGCGGCCGACAGGGGGCTGAAGCTTTCTTT.